The rows below give T cell receptor beta chains drawn from one sample of a study of early T cells in non-severe SARS-CoV-2 infection. TCRdb analysed the 5' RACE reads with MiXCR anew, one entry per CDR3 protein. The sample holds tens of thousands of distinct CDR3 sequences, around 20% seen once. Sequences were derived from whole blood, sampled at baseline. The receptors originated from an adult who was a healthcare worker with PCR-confirmed SARS-CoV-2 infection or an uninfected control (not recorded which). CDR3s include the opening cysteine and the closing phenylalanine or tryptophan. A D gene is named only where the DNA matches it firmly. For some rows the clone size is stated as once, few or many, or as a class when expanded; others skip it.

v_gene	d_gene	abundance	j_gene	CDR3nt	CDR3aa
TRBV9	.	.	TRBJ2-5	TGTGCCAGCAGCGTGGGGGCTACTAGTAGAGAGACCCAGTACTTC	CASSVGATSRETQYF
TRBV29-1	TRBD1	few	TRBJ1-2	TGCAGCGTTGCGCTTAACAGGGGTGAAGGCTACACCTTC	CSVALNRGEGYTF
TRBV20-1	.	few	TRBJ2-1	TGCAGTGCCAGGTCCCAGCTACTAACGGGAGTGAGTGAGCAGTTCTTC	CSARSQLLTGVSEQFF
TRBV3-1	.	few	TRBJ2-7	TGTGCCAGCAGCAGGGCCGGCGTGCAGTACTTC	CASSRAGVQYF
TRBV6-1	TRBD1	.	TRBJ1-2	TGTGCCAGCAGTGAAGCGCTTCTGACAGGGACGGATGGCTACACCTTC	CASSEALLTGTDGYTF
TRBV18	.	.	TRBJ1-5	TGTGCCAGCTCCCCGGCCGGGGAAGGGCAGCCCCAGCATTTT	CASSPAGEGQPQHF
TRBV6-5	.	.	TRBJ2-7	TGTGCCAGCAGTACTACTGACGGGGCTTACGGGGAGCAGTACTTC	CASSTTDGAYGEQYF
TRBV7-2	.	.	TRBJ2-5	TGTGCCAGCAGCGCCCTGGGGCTCCTGCAAGAGACCCAGTACTTC	CASSALGLLQETQYF
TRBV20-1	TRBD1	few	TRBJ1-2	TGCAGTGCCGGCGGACAGGGGGCGGTTGGCTACACCTTC	CSAGGQGAVGYTF
TRBV20-1	TRBD2	.	TRBJ2-1	TGCAGAGTCACTAGCGGTCATGAGCAGTTCTTC	CRVTSGHEQFF
TRBV9	TRBD1	few	TRBJ2-2	TGTGCCAGCAGCGAGGGACAGAAGCACGGGGAGCTGTTTTTT	CASSEGQKHGELFF
TRBV12-3/TRBV12-4	.	few	TRBJ2-3	TGTGCCAGCAGTTTGACGAACACAGATACGCAGTATTTT	CASSLTNTDTQYF
TRBV19	.	.	TRBJ1-6	TGTGCCAGTAGCTACGGGACCCCGGAGCCCCTCCACTTT	CASSYGTPEPLHF
TRBV6-6	.	.	TRBJ1-5	TGTGCCAGCAGTTACTGGGAGTATAGCAATCAGCCCCAGCATTTT	CASSYWEYSNQPQHF
TRBV7-8	.	once	TRBJ2-3	TGTGCCAGCAGCTTAAGTGGGGGGAGAAACACAGATACGCAGTATTTT	CASSLSGGRNTDTQYF
TRBV20-1	.	many	TRBJ1-1	TGCAGTGCTAGAGATGAAGGAACCTTT	CSARDEGTF
TRBV7-6	.	.	TRBJ2-7	TGTGCCAGCAGCCTAGACCCCGGCTCCTACGAGCAGTACTTC	CASSLDPGSYEQYF
TRBV29-1	.	few	TRBJ1-5	TGCAGCGTTAGTGGACAGCCTAATCAGCCCCAGCATTTT	CSVSGQPNQPQHF
TRBV6-6	.	.	TRBJ1-1	TGTGCCAGCAGTCCCCCAAATCTCCGGGACCGTGAAGCTTTCTTT	CASSPPNLRDREAFF
TRBV6-2/TRBV6-3	.	few	TRBJ2-5	TGTGCCAGCACCTTAGCCCGGGCTGGAGGGACCCAGTACTTC	CASTLARAGGTQYF
TRBV2	.	once	TRBJ1-5	TGTGCCAGCAGGCTAGGACGGAGCAATCAGCCCCAGCATTTT	CASRLGRSNQPQHF
TRBV5-4	.	.	TRBJ2-3	TGTGCCAGCAGCTTGGCCAGAGGAAAAGATACGCAGTATTTT	CASSLARGKDTQYF
TRBV4-1	TRBD2	.	TRBJ2-1	TGCGCCAGCAGCCAACAAGAAGGCAAGGGACTAAACAATGAGCAGTTCTTC	CASSQQEGKGLNNEQFF
TRBV7-8	TRBD1	.	TRBJ2-7	TGTGCCAGCAGCTCCCGATGGGACAGGACCTACGAGCAGTACTTC	CASSSRWDRTYEQYF
TRBV5-6	TRBD2	.	TRBJ2-2	TGTGCCAGCAGCTTGGGCGGGAGCCGGGAGCTGTTTTTT	CASSLGGSRELFF
TRBV30	.	.	TRBJ2-5	TGTGCCTGGAGTGTATTAAGGACGCCGAGCGAGACCCAGTACTTC	CAWSVLRTPSETQYF
TRBV24-1	.	many	TRBJ2-1	TGTGCCACCAGTGACTCCGACGACAATGAGCAGTTCTTC	CATSDSDDNEQFF
TRBV13	.	few	TRBJ2-7	TGTGCCAGCAGCTCCGAATCTAGGCCCTCCTACGAGCAGTACTTC	CASSSESRPSYEQYF
TRBV5-4	TRBD2	many	TRBJ2-5	TGTGCCAGCAGCTCCGAGGGAGGGCCCGGAGAGACCCAGTACTTC	CASSSEGGPGETQYF
TRBV23-1	.	many	TRBJ2-3	TGCGCCAGCAGTCCAGATACGCAGTATTTT	CASSPDTQYF
TRBV10-3	.	many	TRBJ2-7	TGTGCCATCAGTGAGTCACAGTCGTCCTACGAGCAGTACTTC	CAISESQSSYEQYF
TRBV30	.	.	TRBJ2-7	TGTGCCTGGACGGGGTTTCCTTCCTACGAGCAGTACTTC	CAWTGFPSYEQYF
TRBV5-4	TRBD2	few	TRBJ2-3	TGTGCCAGCAGCTTAGGACTAGCGGGTCAGGCTAGCACAGATACGCAGTATTTT	CASSLGLAGQASTDTQYF
TRBV7-3	.	few	TRBJ1-1	TGTGCCAGCAGCGCAAGGGAGGACACTGAAGCTTTCTTT	CASSAREDTEAFF
TRBV2	.	.	TRBJ1-3	TGTGCCAGCAGATGGGTCTCCTCTGGAAACACCATATATTTT	CASRWVSSGNTIYF
TRBV12-3/TRBV12-4	.	.	TRBJ2-7	TGTGCCAGCAGTCCCGCCCTTGGGGAGACCTACGAGCAGTACTTC	CASSPALGETYEQYF
TRBV10-2	.	few	TRBJ1-2	TGCGCCAGCAGTGACTTCAGCCGTACCGTAGACTACACCTTC	CASSDFSRTVDYTF
TRBV3-1	.	few	TRBJ2-5	TGTGCCAGCAGCCAAGACCGGGGGAAAGAGACCCAGTACTTC	CASSQDRGKETQYF
TRBV5-1	.	.	TRBJ1-6	TGCGCCAGCAGCTTGGCCGGGATCAGCTATTCACCCCTCCACTTT	CASSLAGISYSPLHF
TRBV20-1	.	many	TRBJ1-1	TGCAGTGCTAGAGATGTGGCAGAAGCTTTCTTT	CSARDVAEAFF
TRBV10-2	TRBD1	few	TRBJ2-1	TGCGCCAGCAGAAAAGGACAGGAGCACGTAGATGAGCAGTTCTTC	CASRKGQEHVDEQFF
TRBV5-4	TRBD2	.	TRBJ2-2	TGTGCCAGCAGCTCAGGCGGGGGGGCCTGGAACACCGGGGAGCTGTTTTTT	CASSSGGGAWNTGELFF
TRBV30	.	few	TRBJ1-1	TGTGCCTGGAGTTATGGGGGGCCGGAAGCTTTCTTT	CAWSYGGPEAFF
TRBV11-2	.	.	TRBJ2-5	TGTGCCAGCGGGCCCGGCCGGGAACAGACCCAGTACTTC	CASGPGREQTQYF
TRBV5-1	.	.	TRBJ2-2	TGCGCCAGCAGCCCGGGCAGTACGAACACCGGGGAGCTGTTTTTT	CASSPGSTNTGELFF
TRBV20-1	.	many	TRBJ1-2	TGCAGTGCTAGAGATTGGGGAGGGGATGGCTACACCTTC	CSARDWGGDGYTF
TRBV11-2	TRBD1	.	TRBJ1-4	TGTGCCAGCAGCTTAGGAGGGGGGACAGCGAATGAAAAACTGTTTTTT	CASSLGGGTANEKLFF
TRBV6-5	.	.	TRBJ2-5	TGTGCCAGCAGTTACTCGAGGCTAGGGACCCAGTACTTC	CASSYSRLGTQYF
TRBV12-3/TRBV12-4	.	once	TRBJ2-1	TGTGCCAGCAGCCTGTTCAATGAGCAGTTCTTC	CASSLFNEQFF
TRBV5-1	.	.	TRBJ2-7	TGCGCCAGCAGCTTGGCCCACACAAACTCCTACGAGCAGTACTTC	CASSLAHTNSYEQYF
TRBV9	TRBD1	few	TRBJ2-3	TGTGCCAGCAGCGTAGGAGGGACAGGGGAAGCAGATACGCAGTATTTT	CASSVGGTGEADTQYF
TRBV11-2	.	.	TRBJ2-1	TGTGCCAGCAGTACGCAGGGTGAGCAGTTCTTC	CASSTQGEQFF
TRBV6-6	.	few	TRBJ1-4	TGTGCCAGCGCTCGTGGGGTAGGGGAAAAACTGTTTTTT	CASARGVGEKLFF
TRBV6-4	.	few	TRBJ2-1	TGTGCCAGCAGCCCGACTGATTCCAATGAGCAGTTCTTC	CASSPTDSNEQFF
TRBV5-4	.	few	TRBJ2-3	TGTGCCAGCAGCATATACGGGGCAGATACGCAGTATTTT	CASSIYGADTQYF
TRBV3-1	.	.	TRBJ2-7	TGTGCCAGCAGCCTGGGCGACGGGGTCTACGAGCAGTACTTC	CASSLGDGVYEQYF
TRBV7-6	.	few	TRBJ2-2	TGTGCCAGCAGCTTAGTTGTGGGGGCGAACACCGGGGAGCTGTTTTTT	CASSLVVGANTGELFF
TRBV27	.	many	TRBJ2-1	TGTGCCAGCAGTTTAAGTGGGCCTTGGTACAATGAGCAGTTCTTC	CASSLSGPWYNEQFF
TRBV25-1	.	few	TRBJ1-2	TGTGCCAGCAGTGACGCAGGTGGCCCCTATGGCTACACCTTC	CASSDAGGPYGYTF
TRBV6-1	.	few	TRBJ1-1	TGTGCCAGCACCGCCCCGTCTGGTGGTTCGGCTGAAGCTTTCTTT	CASTAPSGGSAEAFF